The entry below gives a single T cell receptor beta chain sequence along with its context. The antigen this receptor binds is unknown. Additional DNA sequences in this sample encode the identical CDR3. The sample belongs to a study of cytomegalovirus exposure and HLA in healthy donors (dated by TCRdb to the late 2010s). For the wider study: An earlier analysis of 587 of the donors reported approximately 280 Gb of sequence data and 117 million unique TCR beta sequences obtained from around 180 million T cells. An early release covering roughly 640 HLA-typed donors comprised about 290 gigabases of sequencing data and roughly 85 million unique TCR sequences. Of the approximately 400 genotyped donors, roughly 80% were placed in the genetic ancestry cluster associated with self-reported Caucasian donors. The study aimed to test whether signatures of past pathogen exposure could be identified by cataloging public T cell receptors. The T cell repertoires of 700 or so subjects were profiled by immunosequencing and related to cytomegalovirus serostatus. In addition to the first cohort of 650 to 750 subjects, a separate validation cohort of 130 or so different subjects was used. The study combined high-throughput TCR immunosequencing, statistical association of individual TCRs with disease status, and machine learning to predict cytomegalovirus infection status. To study patterns of TCR occurrence, a later analysis re-analyzed previously published TCR beta repertoires from several hundred donors and added high-resolution HLA genotyping. The later analysis used no new phenotypic data to find candidate immune exposures, relying instead on TCR beta sequences and their occurrence across donors. An earlier analysis of 500 to 650 of the donors applied high-throughput TCR beta sequencing to assess whether each TCR beta V gene segment acted as functional or pseudogenic. Donor age, sex, ethnicity and CMV serostatus were collected together with the repertoire data. A later genetic analysis used genome-wide SNP genotypes for about three fifths of the 666 donors, treating that subset as a discovery cohort. All discovery cohort repertoires had been generated using a single sequencing platform. Class I and class II HLA loci were covered by the typing at four-digit resolution. The number of typed donors differed by locus: roughly 629-640 for A, B, C, DRB1 and DQB1; 500 to 550 for DQA1; 606 for DPA1; and around 470 for DPB1. A few DR-DQ haplotypes were treated as single units for association and clustering because of strong linkage in the cohort. Among several hundred genotyped donors of the cohort, an average of roughly 230,000 unique TCR beta nucleotide sequences was sequenced per donor, of which approximately 18% were non-productive. The study at large found these results: The 87-base-pair reads could not distinguish some IMGT-functional V segments, including TRBV6-2 and TRBV6-3, so those segments were excluded. For the cohort, immune exposure information was limited to CMV serostatus. A later analysis reported that several top co-occurrence clusters appeared linked to parvovirus B19, influenza, CMV and Epstein-Barr virus. Correlated functional status among segregating V segments might reflect linkage disequilibrium, but an unknown experimental factor could not be ruled out. Compared with the 666-donor mean, donors in an Asian-associated ancestry cluster had fewer N-insertions in productive TCRs, according to a later genetic analysis. Cytomegalovirus status was reported to be diagnosed by the classifier with high specificity and sensitivity in both the original and validation cohorts. The presence/absence analyses assumed that sequencing depth was roughly uniform across donors, and that assumption may not be true. V-gene and J-gene trimming of TCR beta chains was associated with a missense DCLRE1C variant in a later genetic analysis, and the association was replicated in an independent cohort. When HLA alleles, especially DR and DQ, strongly co-occurred, attributing TCR associations to individual alleles was difficult. A further reported finding was that TCR beta sequences accurately predicted the HLA-A and HLA-B alleles for most subjects in the first cohort. An earlier analysis of approximately 600 of the donors showed that most TCR beta V segments appeared in productive rearrangements either about 87% or about 30% of the time, which broadly matched IMGT annotations. A cluster of highly shared sequence variants was judged likely to represent a technical artifact of the sequencing pipeline. Most CMV-associated TCR beta chains appeared to be HLA-restricted in a later analysis, and the HLA associations seemed to be driven largely by CMV exposure. The authors suggested that the approach could potentially be generalized to other disease states and immunological phenotypes. A later analysis found that HLA-associated TCR beta chains were more clonally expanded and had lower generation probabilities than equally common non-associated chains. Across donors, most TCR sequences were observed very rarely, whereas some public TCRs were present in many individuals. Because counts were too low, around 18 rarely observed V segments, including chromosome 9 orphons, were left out of the earlier analysis of 500 to 650 of the donors. In a later analysis, TCR association rates were found to vary across HLA loci, with the most associated TCRs seen for DRB1 alleles and the fewest for HLA-C alleles. Because some donors lacked HLA typing at each locus, the association tests relied only on the typed subset. A total of about 150 TCR beta chains were listed by the study as associated with cytomegalovirus. At a false discovery rate of 0.05, a later analysis linked 16,951 TCR beta sequences to specific HLA alleles. In this cohort, only TCR beta chains were sequenced, and detectable features were limited by the absence of alpha or paired-chain data. In vitro tests confirmed that a few of the cytomegalovirus-associated TCR beta chains recognize cytomegalovirus antigens.

The cohort comprised 670 or so healthy bone marrow donors. All cohort members were sampled while nominally healthy, although unrecorded immune exposures were likely present. The donor was CMV seronegative and was included in the group of a few hundred seronegative cohort members. A peripheral blood sample was collected from each donor, and TCR beta sequencing was performed on peripheral blood mononuclear cells. Genomic DNA was extracted from the blood cell samples with the Qiagen DNeasy Blood Extraction Kit. The method was the immunoSEQ multiplex PCR assay. A mixture of 60 forward primers for TCR Vbeta segments and 13 reverse primers for TCR Jbeta segments was used in the multiplex PCR. The CDR3 region of rearranged TCR beta genes was amplified from genomic DNA with a multiplex PCR assay. The amplified TCR beta libraries were sequenced on the Illumina HiSeq System as 87-base-pair reads. Processing in the source paper ran as follows. A later analysis tallied 80 million to 95 million unique TCR beta chains across the 550 to 850 repertoires, and around 9.9 million of those chains were shared by two or more donors. Raw reads were error-corrected and collapsed into unique sequences with a nearest-neighbor algorithm that merged closely related sequences to remove PCR and sequencing errors. CDR3 sequences were aligned to IMGT reference sequences to assign V, D and J gene segments. Each retained sequence needed at least a six-nucleotide match to both a V gene segment and a J gene segment. Rearrangements were classified as productive when the CDR3 lacked stop codons and remained in frame with V and J, and all other rearrangements were classified as non-productive. Following IMGT convention, CDR3 was defined as the stretch from the second conserved V-encoded cysteine up to the conserved J-encoded phenylalanine. The earlier analysis of 500 to 600 of the donors excluded sequences that lacked an unambiguous match to a single V gene segment. An earlier analysis of fewer than 650 of the donors classified V segments as functional when productive rearrangements were above 56.7% and as segregating when the standard deviation between donors was above 5%. A statistical classification framework was built for diagnosing cytomegalovirus status from the catalog of TCR beta chain sequences. In a later analysis, TCR nucleotide sequences were compared against IMGT/GENE-DB human TR gene sequences so that V and J genes could be assigned. Using the TCRdist pipeline, a later analysis assigned CDR3 sequences along with most-parsimonious VDJ recombination scenarios. In a later analysis, each TCR beta chain was defined by its CDR3 amino acid sequence together with its V-gene family, and reads lacking a unique V-gene family were excluded. In a later analysis, nearly 600 highly shared, low-generation-probability nucleotide sequences were removed to address suspected cross-contamination and a sequencing artifact. In a later analysis, a clonal expansion index for each public chain was calculated from normalized within-repertoire ranks of inferred template counts. A later analysis computed generation probabilities with a VDJ recombination model fitted to out-of-frame rearrangements, and checked the results against IGoR. A later analysis scored TCR-TCR, TCR-HLA and TCR-CMV co-occurrence with hypergeometric tests, applying a repertoire-size bias correction to TCR pairs. A later analysis estimated false discovery rates by permuting HLA or CMV assignments 20 times. In a later analysis, co-occurring TCRs were grouped using DBSCAN, with TCRdist sequence similarity added in when clustering inside HLA-allele-positive subsets. Repertoires with fewer than 30,000 or more than 120,000 public chains, plus five repertoires with anomalous nucleotide sharing, were excluded from co-occurrence clustering. TCRdb limited this immuneACCESS table to in-frame rearrangements with V and J called. A share of clones is missing; checked studies link under half to unresolved V genes, and the rest is unexplained. The DNA gave D and trimming, while V, J and clone size come from that table. The sample table gives tens of thousands of clones. The ten largest clones add up to around a sixth of the sample.

The CDR3 contains 16 residues, cysteine and phenylalanine counted. This entry keeps only the CDR3 DNA: 48 bases, framed from base 1. V drops 0 bases and J drops 4 bases, leaving 16 bases in between. The germline V gene yields MGHRA for CDR1 and YSYEKL for CDR2. This TCR was recovered from a male donor in good health and CMV-seronegative. The chain joins TRBV4-1 to TRBJ2-7; 6 matching bases give a weak D call of TRBD1. Material for sequencing was PBMCs. The CDR3 loop reads CASSQDWDTGSYEQYF. The DNA is TGCGCCAGCAGCCAAGATTGGGATACAGGGTCGTACGAGCAGTACTTC.